This T cell receptor (beta chain) was profiled in a study of blood T cell repertoires in COVID-19. Looking at the study overall: The cDNA or gDNA used as material had been derived from T cells, B-cell-depleted T cells, or PBMCs.

Original handling: How many nucleated cells were present was estimated from reference gene primer amplification. Measured with immunoSEQ multiplex PCR; TCRdb has only the in-frame clones, and not every one. That table supplies the V and J calls and clone size; D and trimming were determined from the DNA. The table lists roughly 410,000 clones, more than 70% of them singletons. Germline V CDR1 and CDR2: LNHDA, SQIVND (reference sequence). The CDR3 consists of 14 residues. Trimming removed 5 bases at V and 0 bases at J, with 8 bases between. Those enrolled in Seattle joined during active infection and were followed longitudinally afterward.

This sequence originates from a woman aged 60 to 75 with COVID-19, enrolled during active disease. The V call is TRBV19, the J call TRBJ1-5; D may be TRBD1 (5 bases). Material for sequencing was peripheral blood. CDR3 sequence reads: CASSLRDSNQPQHF. The CDR3 DNA reads TGTGCCAGTAGTCTCAGGGATAGCAATCAGCCCCAGCATTTT.